Listed below are T cell receptor beta chains from one sample, sequenced in a study of OX40 agonist ivuxolimab in advanced cancers. The assay was immunoSEQ multiplex PCR, and TCRdb's table has in-frame clones only and misses some. The top ten hold about 1% of the sample, which has 70,000 to 85,000 clones, 88% seen once. The sample in question was CD4+ or CD8+ T cells sorted from blood, obtained in a trial of the OX40 agonist ivuxolimab. Source of these receptors: an adult with an advanced solid tumor such as melanoma, head and neck, liver or kidney cancer. The CDR3 runs from the conserved cysteine through the conserved F or W. A D gene is named only where the DNA matches it firmly. For some rows the clone size is stated as once, few or many, or as a class when expanded; others skip it.

>TRBJ2-3|NA|TRBV4-1|NA
CASSQYRSDTQYF
TGCGCCAGCAGCCAATACAGGTCAGATACGCAGTATTTT
>TRBJ1-4|NA|TRBV6-5|NA
CASSYEGEKLFF
TGTGCCAGCAGTTATGAGGGTGAAAAACTGTTTTTT
>TRBJ1-4|TRBD1|TRBV19|NA
CASSGLGTATNEKLFF
TGTGCCAGTAGTGGCTTGGGGACAGCAACTAATGAAAAACTGTTTTTT
>TRBJ2-3|NA|TRBV19|NA
CASSRWDTQYF
TGTGCCAGTAGTAGGTGGGATACGCAGTATTTT
>TRBJ1-3|NA|TRBV7-2|NA
CASSLVPHAGNTIYF
TGTGCCAGCAGCTTAGTCCCACATGCGGGAAACACCATATATTTT
>TRBJ1-1|NA|TRBV27|NA
CASRPTRVTEAFF
TGTGCCAGCAGACCAACCAGGGTTACTGAAGCTTTCTTT
>TRBJ1-5|NA|TRBV2|few
CASRADISNQPQHF
TGTGCCAGCAGGGCCGACATTAGCAATCAGCCCCAGCATTTT
>TRBJ2-5|NA|TRBV9|NA
CASSVGAAGAVLETQYF
TGTGCCAGCAGCGTAGGTGCTGCGGGGGCCGTTTTAGAGACCCAGTACTTC
>TRBJ1-5|TRBD1|TRBV7-9|NA
CASSRTGGNQPQHF
TGTGCCAGCAGCCGGACAGGGGGCAATCAGCCCCAGCATTTT
>TRBJ2-7|NA|TRBV5-1|NA
CASSLSGAAYEQYF
TGCGCCAGCAGCTTGAGTGGGGCAGCCTACGAGCAGTACTTC
>TRBJ1-5|TRBD1|TRBV6-6|NA
CASSFTGDNQPQHF
TGTGCCAGCAGCTTTACAGGGGACAATCAGCCCCAGCATTTT
>TRBJ2-1|NA|TRBV30|once
CAWSLVPHYNEQFF
TGTGCCTGGAGTCTGGTCCCACACTACAATGAGCAGTTCTTC
>TRBJ1-2|NA|TRBV19|NA
CASSMQQSYGYTF
TGTGCCAGTAGTATGCAACAGAGCTATGGCTACACCTTC
>TRBJ1-2|TRBD1|TRBV28|once
CASSSGTGFDYGYTF
TGTGCCAGCAGCTCCGGGACAGGGTTTGACTATGGCTACACCTTC
>TRBJ2-7|TRBD2|TRBV10-3|NA
CAISESASGYEQYF
TGTGCCATCAGTGAGTCAGCTAGCGGCTACGAGCAGTACTTC
>TRBJ2-2|NA|TRBV7-3|NA
CASSRKTGTATGELFF
TGTGCCAGCAGCCGCAAGACCGGGACGGCCACCGGGGAGCTGTTTTTT
>TRBJ2-3|NA|TRBV7-2|NA
CATSPGFTDTQYF
TGTGCCACGTCTCCCGGCTTCACAGATACGCAGTATTTT
>TRBJ2-3|NA|TRBV5-1|NA
CASSATSFTSTDTQYF
TGCGCCAGCAGCGCAACGAGTTTCACTAGCACAGATACGCAGTATTTT
>TRBJ1-2|TRBD1|TRBV10-3|NA
CATGTDYGYTF
TGTGCCACCGGGACAGACTATGGCTACACCTTC
>TRBJ2-5|TRBD2|TRBV2|NA
CASSALGGGRQETQYF
TGTGCCAGCAGTGCCCTAGGCGGGGGGAGACAAGAGACCCAGTACTTC
>TRBJ1-2|NA|TRBV29-1|NA
CSVLFAGGFYGYTF
TGCAGCGTTCTGTTCGCCGGCGGATTCTATGGCTACACCTTC
>TRBJ1-1|NA|TRBV7-9|NA
CASSLTGINTEAFF
TGTGCCAGCAGCCTGACAGGAATAAACACTGAAGCTTTCTTT
>TRBJ2-7|TRBD2|TRBV29-1|NA
CSAGLAGDLSYEQYF
TGCAGCGCCGGACTAGCGGGAGATCTGTCCTACGAGCAGTACTTC
>TRBJ2-3|TRBD1|TRBV28|NA
CASGTDRGADTQYF
TGTGCCAGCGGGACGGACAGGGGAGCAGATACGCAGTATTTT
>TRBJ2-3|TRBD1|TRBV16|NA
CASSRTGYTDTQYF
TGTGCCAGCAGTCGGACAGGGTACACAGATACGCAGTATTTT
>TRBJ2-3|NA|TRBV7-9|NA
CASSLGLAPITDTQYF
TGTGCCAGCAGCTTAGGGCTGGCGCCAATCACAGATACGCAGTATTTT
>TRBJ2-7|NA|TRBV18|NA
CASSPGHSSYEQYF
TGTGCCAGCTCACCGGGACACAGCTCCTACGAGCAGTACTTC
>TRBJ2-7|TRBD1|TRBV18|NA
CASSPLGQGVDEQYF
TGTGCCAGCTCACCACTGGGACAGGGTGTCGACGAGCAGTACTTC
>TRBJ2-3|NA|TRBV19|NA
CASSPTYSTDTQYF
TGTGCCAGTAGTCCGACTTATAGCACAGATACGCAGTATTTT
>TRBJ2-7|NA|TRBV29-1|NA
CSVEDNYEQYF
TGCAGCGTTGAAGACAACTACGAGCAGTACTTC
>TRBJ2-4|NA|TRBV28|NA
CASSFRVRNIQYF
TGTGCCAGCAGTTTCAGAGTAAGAAACATTCAGTACTTC
>TRBJ2-7|NA|TRBV5-5|NA
CASSLQWRDDYEQYF
TGTGCCAGCAGCTTGCAATGGAGGGATGACTACGAGCAGTACTTC
>TRBJ2-1|TRBD1|TRBV5-6|NA
CASSGGQGNEQFF
TGTGCCAGCAGCGGGGGACAGGGGAACGAGCAGTTCTTC
>TRBJ1-2|NA|TRBV19|NA
CASSTGYTDGYTF
TGTGCCAGTTCTACGGGGTATACGGATGGCTACACCTTC
>TRBJ1-2|TRBD1|TRBV19|NA
CASRDGTDYGYTF
TGTGCCAGTAGAGACGGGACAGACTATGGCTACACCTTC
>TRBJ2-3|TRBD2|TRBV7-9|NA
CASSLTSGTKDTQYF
TGTGCCAGCAGCCTTACTAGCGGCACAAAAGATACGCAGTATTTT
>TRBJ2-3|NA|TRBV15|NA
CATSRDRGPDTQYF
TGTGCCACCAGCAGAGATCGGGGGCCGGATACGCAGTATTTT
>TRBJ2-3|TRBD2|TRBV5-1|NA
CASVSGAITDTQYF
TGCGCCAGCGTTAGCGGGGCAATCACAGATACGCAGTATTTT
>TRBJ2-7|TRBD2|TRBV4-1|NA
CASSQAGGSSYEQYF
TGCGCCAGCAGCCAAGCCGGCGGGAGCTCCTACGAGCAGTACTTC
>TRBJ2-7|NA|TRBV5-4|NA
CASSYTSREQYF
TGTGCCAGCAGTTATACTAGCCGCGAGCAGTACTTC